What follows is one T cell receptor (beta chain) and its context. Its antigen is as yet unknown. The sample is drawn from a study of T cell responses to AZD1222 COVID-19 vaccine. For the study at large: Pooling of second doses given at about 4 or about 12 weeks was done. Study results and limitations: Donors were mostly white British, more females; clonal diversity possibly underestimated. Variant regions that are unmutated are reportedly the target of nearly half of spike-specific TCRs. In all cases, repertoires were sampled only after the peak T cell response.

TCRdb's copy holds only in-frame clones and misses some; the assay was immunoSEQ multiplex PCR. The sample consists of 100,000 to 130,000 clones, more than 70% of them appearing once. Germline values: CDR1 LNHDA, CDR2 SQIVND (reference sequence). V lost 4 bases to trimming and J lost 10 bases, with 17 bases between them. The CDR3 extends over 15 amino acids. The sample in question was peripheral blood, obtained on day 0 of AZD1222 vaccination. V is TRBV19 and J is TRBJ1-6; tentative D call: TRBD1 (6 bases). This clonotype originated in an adult in good health. CDR3 loop: CASSTVRERGSPLHF. CDR3 coding DNA: TGTGCCAGTAGTACAGTCCGGGAAAGGGGGTCACCCCTCCACTTT. The variable domain in full, completed from reference TRBV19 and TRBJ1-6, reads DGGITQSPKYLFRKEGQNVTLSCEQNLNHDAMYWYRQDPGQGLRLIYYSQIVNDFQKGDIAEGYSVSREKKESFPLTVTSAQKNPTAFYLCASSTVRERGSPLHFGNGTRLTVT.